The 2 T cell receptor beta chains given below trace back to one sample, sequenced in a study of blood T cell repertoires in COVID-19. Here immunoSEQ multiplex PCR was the method, and the copy in TCRdb shows in-frame clones only, minus some. The table shows 100,000 or so clones, with roughly 80% occurring only once. The sequenced sample was peripheral blood. Every receptor here comes from a woman in her seventies with acute or convalescent COVID-19.

This clone was detected once. The CDR3 nucleotides read TGTGCCAGCAGTTTACGGCCCCCGGAGGAGGGGAATCAGCCCCAGCATTTT. Its translation: CASSLRPPEEGNQPQHF. This chain links TRBV12-1 with TRBJ1-5. TRBV12-1 is a pseudogene segment. The CDR3 extends over 17 amino acids.

V usage is TRBV2 and J usage is TRBJ1-5; 9 nucleotides agree with TRBD1. J gave up 6 bases and V 6 bases, and 6 bases lay outside the gene matches. The V gene's germline CDR1 is SNHLY and CDR2 FYNNEI. The CDR3 is 14 amino acids. The CDR3 bases are TGTGCCAGCAGAAACGGACAGGGGAGTCAGCCCCAGCATTTT. This gives the protein CASRNGQGSQPQHF.